This TCR beta chain was sequenced in a study of blood T cell repertoires in COVID-19. The wider study: Acute-phase and convalescent COVID-19 samples originated in the United States, Italy and Spain. PBMCs, B-cell-depleted T cells, or T cells provided the cDNA or gDNA that made up the material.

V trimming: 8 bases; J trimming: 0 bases; junction bases outside the gene matches: 3. The CDR3 spans 13 residues. The germline V gene encodes CDR1 MGHDK and CDR2 SYGVNS. In the study's own analysis: Amplification from reference gene primers served as the basis for estimated nucleated cell counts. This table comes from immunoSEQ multiplex PCR, and its TCRdb copy is limited to in-frame clones, with some not included. The V and J calls and the clone size are those of that table, but D and trimming were determined from the DNA. The table includes under 250,000 clones, around nine tenths detected once. Sequencing was done on a sample of peripheral blood. The J gene is TRBJ2-7, the V gene TRBV25-1, with 8 bases lining up with TRBD1. This clonotype was sampled from a man in his fifties or sixties with COVID-19, enrolled during active disease. CDR3 coding DNA: TGTGCCAGCCGTACAGGGGGCTCCTACGAGCAGTACTTC. Translated: CASRTGGSYEQYF.